Listed below are T cell receptor beta chains from one sample, sequenced in a study of blood T cell repertoires in COVID-19. Generated by immunoSEQ multiplex PCR, the TCRdb table keeps only in-frame clones and is missing some. The sample yields fewer than 200,000 clones, roughly 91% seen once. The sequencing sample was made of peripheral blood. The source is a woman aged 50 to 60 with acute or convalescent COVID-19. The CDR3 runs from the conserved cysteine through the conserved F or W. D genes are given only for firm matches. Where a row states a size, it is once, few, many or the class of an expanded clone; other rows omit it.

j_call d_call clone_size v_call cdr3_nt cdr3_aa
TRBJ1-1 . . TRBV29-1 TGCAGCGGCCAAACAGGGATCGGCACTGAAGCTTTCTTT CSGQTGIGTEAFF
TRBJ1-6 . once TRBV7-2 TGTGCCAGCAGCTTAGGGGGAGGAGGAGGCTCACCCCTCCACTTT CASSLGGGGGSPLHF
TRBJ2-1 . . TRBV9 TGTGCCAGCAGCGATAGGCGGGCAGGCTCCTACAATGAGCAGTTCTTC CASSDRRAGSYNEQFF
TRBJ1-4 . . TRBV29-1 TGCAGCGTACAACCCCGGGGAAGTAATGAAAAACTGTTTTTT CSVQPRGSNEKLFF
TRBJ1-5 . . TRBV30 TGTGCCTGGAACTCAGGGGCAGGTAGCAATCAGCCCCAGCATTTT CAWNSGAGSNQPQHF
TRBJ1-5 . . TRBV30 TGTGCCTGGAGTCAGGGAGGGTTTCAGCCCCAGCATTTT CAWSQGGFQPQHF
TRBJ2-1 . . TRBV24-1 TGTGCCACCAGCTCCCATATCGGGCAGTTCTTC CATSSHIGQFF
TRBJ1-2 . . TRBV4-1 TGCGCCAGCAGCCAAGGGGAGGTCTATGGCTACACCTTC CASSQGEVYGYTF
TRBJ2-5 . . TRBV5-1 TGCGCCAGCAGCGAATCCAGAGGTGTCGGATTCGGGGACTTC CASSESRGVGFGDF
TRBJ2-7 . once TRBV10-3 TGTGCCATAAGTTCCGGGACAAATCGCGAGCAGTACTTC CAISSGTNREQYF
TRBJ2-7 TRBD1 . TRBV25-1 TGTGCCAGCAGGGGCGCTGGACAGGGCACTATAGAGCAGTACTTC CASRGAGQGTIEQYF
TRBJ2-1 . . TRBV11-2 TGTGCCAGCAGCTTTGGCGCGGTGAGGAGCAATGAGCAGTTCTTC CASSFGAVRSNEQFF
TRBJ2-5 TRBD2 once TRBV3-1/TRBV3-2 TGTGCCAGCAGCCAAAGACTAGCGGGGCCCGCCGCGACCCAGTACTTC CASSQRLAGPAATQYF
TRBJ2-7 TRBD1 . TRBV27 TGTGCCAGCAGTTTCGGGACAGCCTACGAGCAGTACTTC CASSFGTAYEQYF
TRBJ2-7 . . TRBV30 TGTGCCTGGTCTTCAGGGGTCGGGATCTACGAGCAGTACTTC CAWSSGVGIYEQYF
TRBJ2-5 . . TRBV10-3 TGTGCCATCACCGGGAGAATGGGAGAGACCCAGTACTTC CAITGRMGETQYF
TRBJ1-2 . . TRBV28 TGTGCCAGCAGCACAGGGCCCTTCTATGGCTACACCTTC CASSTGPFYGYTF
TRBJ2-5 . . TRBV4-1 TGCGCCAGCAGCCAAGATTCCCGGGGAAGGGAGACCCAGTACTTC CASSQDSRGRETQYF
TRBJ2-5 . . TRBV18 TGTGCCAGCTCACCACCTTTATTTCGGGAGACCCAGTACTTC CASSPPLFRETQYF
TRBJ2-1 TRBD2 . TRBV2 TGTGCCAGCAGCCGAACCGAAGCGGGAGCGCTCTACAATGAGCAGTTCTTC CASSRTEAGALYNEQFF
TRBJ1-1 . . TRBV7-9 TGTGCCAGCAGCTCGACTCGGGAAGCTTTCTTT CASSSTREAFF
TRBJ1-5 . . TRBV2 TGTGCCAGCAGTGAGAATCAGGGGAATCAGCCCCAGCATTTT CASSENQGNQPQHF
TRBJ2-1 TRBD1 . TRBV28 TGTGCCAGCAGCACAATCGGGACAGGGGGCGACTACAATGAGCAGTTCTTC CASSTIGTGGDYNEQFF
TRBJ1-5 TRBD1 . TRBV24-1 TGTGCCACCAGCGCCCGGACAGGGAATCAGCCCCAGCATTTT CATSARTGNQPQHF
TRBJ1-1 TRBD1 . TRBV29-1 TGCAGCGTTAACCAGGGGGGAGCGAACACTGAAGCTTTCTTT CSVNQGGANTEAFF
TRBJ2-7 TRBD1 . TRBV28 TGTGCCAGCAGTTTGGGGGGACAGGGGGACCAGCAGTACTTC CASSLGGQGDQQYF
TRBJ2-2 . . TRBV4-1 TGCGCCAGCAGCCAGAGGCTAGCCCTCACCGGGGAGCTGTTTTTT CASSQRLALTGELFF
TRBJ1-5 . . TRBV15 TGTGCCACCAGCAGAGGAGGAGCCAAGAGTATAACTAATCAGCCCCAGCATTTT CATSRGGAKSITNQPQHF
TRBJ2-1 . . TRBV19 TGTGCCAGTACGATTACGGGATTTAGCAATGAGCAGTTCTTC CASTITGFSNEQFF
TRBJ2-1 . . TRBV18 TGTGCCAGCTCACCATTAGAAGTCGGGGTGTACAATGAGCAGTTCTTC CASSPLEVGVYNEQFF
TRBJ1-4 TRBD1 . TRBV29-1 TGCAGCGTCGGGGGACAGGGGACGACTAATGAAAAACTGTTTTTT CSVGGQGTTNEKLFF
TRBJ1-1 . few TRBV18 TGTGCCAGCTCACCTTTCGCCGGGAGGGAAGCTTTCTTT CASSPFAGREAFF
TRBJ2-7 . . TRBV20-1 TGCAGTGCTAGTGGGTCGGGAACCCCGGGCGAGCAGTACTTC CSASGSGTPGEQYF
TRBJ2-1 TRBD2 . TRBV12-5 TGTGCTAGTGCTTCTAGCGGGGCCTACAATGAGCAGTTCTTC CASASSGAYNEQFF
TRBJ1-2 TRBD1 . TRBV28 TGTGCCAGCAGTCCCCTAGTGACAGGGCCTAACTATGGCTACACCTTC CASSPLVTGPNYGYTF
TRBJ1-5 TRBD1 . TRBV2 TGTGCCAGCAGTCTTACAGGGGGCATTCAGCCCCAGCATTTT CASSLTGGIQPQHF
TRBJ1-2 TRBD1 . TRBV3-1/TRBV3-2 TGTGCCAGCAGCCGACAGGGTAGTAGCTATGGCTACACCTTC CASSRQGSSYGYTF
TRBJ2-1 . . TRBV10-2 TGCGCCAGCAGTTCCCAGGACAGATTCAACAATGAGCAGTTCTTC CASSSQDRFNNEQFF
TRBJ2-1 . . TRBV28 TGTGCCAGCAGCCCCCGACTAGTTGAGCAGTTCTTC CASSPRLVEQFF
TRBJ2-1 . . TRBV28 TGTGCCAGCAGACGCCCAGGCCTAAGTGAGCAGTTCTTC CASRRPGLSEQFF
TRBJ1-6 . . TRBV13 TGTGCCAGCAGCTTAGGGACAGGTGATAATTCACCCCTCCACTTT CASSLGTGDNSPLHF
TRBJ1-5 TRBD1 . TRBV2 TGTGCCAGCGGGAGGACAGGGGGTAATCAGCCCCAGCATTTT CASGRTGGNQPQHF
TRBJ1-4 . . TRBV12-3/TRBV12-4 TGTGCCAGCAGCTCGGATGAAAAACTGTTTTTT CASSSDEKLFF
TRBJ1-4 TRBD1 . TRBV18 TGTGCCAGCTCACCCCGAACAGGGGATGAAAAACTGTTTTTT CASSPRTGDEKLFF
TRBJ1-1 . once TRBV6-6 TGTGCCAGCAGTTACGGGACAGAAGCTTTCTTT CASSYGTEAFF
TRBJ1-4 . . TRBV10-3 TGTGCCATCAGTGAGTCTTTGGGCGACAGCGTTAATGAAAAACTGTTTTTT CAISESLGDSVNEKLFF
TRBJ2-5 . . TRBV4-1 TGCGCCAGCAGCCAAAGTTCAGGTCTGGAGACCCAGTACTTC CASSQSSGLETQYF
TRBJ2-5 . . TRBV10-3 TGTGCCATCAGTGACCCCGACTTATCGGGGGAGACCCAGTACTTC CAISDPDLSGETQYF
TRBJ2-7 . . TRBV5-8 TGTGCCAGCAGCTTCGGGCCCCCAGGGGAAAAGCAGTACTTC CASSFGPPGEKQYF
TRBJ1-4 TRBD1 . TRBV6-2/TRBV6-3 TGTGCCAGCAGTAGAGGACAGGGGATTCGTGTTAATGAAAAACTGTTTTTT CASSRGQGIRVNEKLFF
TRBJ2-2 TRBD1 . TRBV19 TGTGCCAGTGGTGTCCCCCGCGGGACAGGGAACACCGGGGAGCTGTTTTTT CASGVPRGTGNTGELFF